Listed here are 20 T cell receptor beta chains from one sample, sequenced in a study of T cell repertoires in cytomegalovirus infection. Their antigen targets remain unknown. MiXCR, applied by TCRdb to the reads, yields one record per CDR3 protein. The repertoire holds around 750,000 distinct CDR3 sequences, 32% seen once, with 9.5% to 15% in the top ten. The specimen comprised cultured CD8+ T cells from PBMCs, sampled from culture after CMV antigen stimulation. The receptors derive from a human donor in good health (CMV status not recorded). Some clones in this sample may be carry-over from other donors' samples.

This clonotype has just a few counts. The chain links TRBV6-1 to TRBJ1-2; no definite D call. V lost 2 bases to trimming and J lost 8 bases, with 18 bases between them. Germline V CDR1 and CDR2: MNHNS, SASEGT. This CDR3 comprises 15 residues. The CDR3 loop reads CASSERAVPSKGYTF. DNA for the CDR3: TGTGCCAGCAGTGAAAGGGCAGTTCCTTCAAAGGGCTACACCTTC.

The V call is TRBV7-9, the J call TRBJ2-7; D is possibly TRBD2 (5 bases). There are 12 residues in the CDR3. Trimming left V 3 bases short and J 2 bases short, with 5 bases between. Per the germline V gene, CDR1 is SEHNR and CDR2 is FQNEAQ (reference sequence). The CDR3 sequence is CASSLRAYEQYV. Written as DNA, the CDR3 is TGTGCCAGCAGCTTGAGGGCCTACGAGCAGTACGTC.

The DNA for the CDR3 is TGTGCGGCAGGGAATGAGAACACTGAAGCTTTCTTT. Translation gives CAAGNENTEAFF. V and J are TRBV7-9 and TRBJ1-1; weak D call: TRBD1 (5 bases). The V gene's germline CDR1 is SEHNR and CDR2 FQNEAQ (reference sequence). The CDR3 runs to 12 residues.

Many counts were recorded for this clonotype. The gene calls are TRBV27 and TRBJ2-1, with 9 bases lining up with TRBD2. Germline V gene lookup returns CDR1 MNHEY and CDR2 SMNVEV (reference sequence). The trim removed 5 bases at V and 7 bases at J, leaving 6 bases unmatched. The CDR3 loop spans 14 amino acids. CDR3 sequence (DNA): TGTGCCAGCAGTGATAGACTAGCGGTGAATGAGCAGTTCTTC. Its translation: CASSDRLAVNEQFF.

This clonotype occurred many times. The chain has TRBV7-6 and TRBJ2-7; D might be TRBD2 (6 bases). CDR3 length equals 16 residues. Germline V gene sequence: CDR1 SGHVS, CDR2 FNYEAQ. With 5 bases removed from V and 2 bases from J, the gap between germline ends came to 19 bases. The CDR3 sequence: CASSPKWREPPYEQYF. CDR3 sequence (DNA): TGTGCCAGCAGCCCGAAATGGCGGGAACCCCCCTACGAGCAGTACTTC.

This clonotype was seen more than once but under ten times. The chain joins TRBV4-1 to TRBJ2-1, with 9 bases fitting TRBD2. The length of the CDR3 is 15 residues. Trimming at V came to 0 bases and at J to 9 bases, leaving 6 bases not matched to a gene. Germline-derived CDR1 and CDR2 are MGHRA and YSYEKL. CDR3 amino acids: CASSQEWRGGAEQFF. The DNA of the CDR3 is TGCGCCAGCAGCCAAGAATGGCGGGGGGGCGCTGAGCAGTTCTTC.

This clonotype was seen a few times. The genes are TRBV7-6 and TRBJ2-1; D is unclear. The CDR3 totals 13 residues. The germline CDR1 and CDR2 sequences are SGHVS and FNYEAQ. Trimming removed 8 bases from V and 0 bases from J, with 8 bases in between. The CDR3 protein is CASEAASYNEQFF. CDR3 DNA: TGTGCCAGCGAGGCGGCCTCCTACAATGAGCAGTTCTTC.

The sample holds many counts of this clonotype. The rearrangement joins TRBV7-8 to TRBJ2-1; 11 bases map to TRBD2. Looked up from germline, CDR1 is SGHVS and CDR2 is FQNEAQ. This CDR3 region has 16 residues. The V gene end was trimmed by 3 bases and the J gene end by 8 bases; junction bases not matched to a gene: 9. The CDR3 bases are TGTGCCAGCAGCTTCCTACTAGCGGGGGCCCGCGATGAGCAGTTCTTC. Encoded protein: CASSFLLAGARDEQFF.

The genes are TRBV6-2 or TRBV6-3 and TRBJ2-1, with 9 bases matching TRBD2. V trimming: 0 bases; J trimming: 2 bases; junction bases outside the gene matches: 11. CDR3 length: 19 amino acids. From germline, CDR1 is MNHEY and CDR2 SVGEGT. CDR3 protein: CASSYSGGGAVRAYNEQFF. As DNA, the CDR3 is TGTGCCAGCAGTTACTCCGGCGGGGGGGCCGTGAGAGCCTACAATGAGCAGTTCTTC.

The chain carries TRBV6-6 and TRBJ1-2; a weak D match, TRBD1 (6 bases). This CDR3 is built from 17 residues. Per the germline V gene, CDR1 is MNHNY and CDR2 is SVGAGI (reference sequence). The V end was cut by 0 bases, the J end by 4 bases, with 18 bases between. In DNA, the CDR3 is TGTGCCAGCAGTTACTCCTACCGGGACACAAGAACCTATGGCTACACCTTC. Protein: CASSYSYRDTRTYGYTF.

This clonotype was recorded a few times. The chain links TRBV27 to TRBJ2-5, with D unclear. Germline V gives CDR1 MNHEY, CDR2 SMNVEV (reference sequence). The ends were cut back, 7 bases at V and 1 base at J, with 16 bases in the middle. This CDR3 has 15 residues. The CDR3 nucleotides are TGTGCCAGCACCAGAACAAGAGGAAGCCAAGAGACCCAGTACTTC. This sequence encodes CASTRTRGSQETQYF.

This clonotype was recorded a few times. This chain links TRBV10-3 with TRBJ2-2, with D perhaps TRBD2 (5 bases). Germline V gene sequence: CDR1 ENHRY, CDR2 SYGVKD. The length of the CDR3 is 14 residues. The V end was cut by 8 bases, the J end by 7 bases, with 17 bases between. CDR3 coding DNA: TGTGCCATCCCCAGCCGGGGATACCACGGGGAGCTGTTTTTT. As protein: CAIPSRGYHGELFF.

In this sample, this clonotype turned up many times. The rearrangement joins TRBV7-6 to TRBJ1-5; no firm D call. From germline, CDR1 is SGHVS and CDR2 FNYEAQ. The ends were cut back, 1 base at V and 3 bases at J, with 16 bases in the middle. This CDR3 contains 17 residues. As DNA, the CDR3 is TGTGCCAGCAGCTTAGGGGGTGTGGGTCGTTACAATCAGCCCCAGCATTTT. This gives the protein CASSLGGVGRYNQPQHF.

The gene calls are TRBV9 and TRBJ1-6; D is unclear. The CDR3 runs 16 residues. CDR1 and CDR2 (germline): SGDLS, YYNGEE. Trimming stripped 0 bases from V and 0 bases from J, with 7 bases between. The CDR3 loop is CASSVVPDSYNSPLHF. The CDR3 nucleotides are TGTGCCAGCAGCGTAGTTCCGGACTCCTATAATTCACCCCTCCACTTT.

The V call is TRBV19, the J call TRBJ2-7; 8 nucleotides line up with TRBD1. CDR1 is LNHDA and CDR2 is SQIVND in the germline V gene (reference sequence). This CDR3 comprises 15 residues. V lost 5 bases and J lost 2; bases outside the gene matches: 8. The CDR3 region has the DNA TGTGCCAGTAGTCCCGGACAGGGCCCGACCTACGAGCAGTACTTC. It is translated as CASSPGQGPTYEQYF.

In its sample, this clonotype was seen many times. The V gene is TRBV7-2, the J gene TRBJ2-7; no definite D call. Between the trimmed V and J ends, which lost 5 bases and 2 bases, there was a span of 13 bases. The CDR3 runs to 14 residues. Germline CDR1 SGHTA, CDR2 FQGNSA. CDR3 loop: CASSVTVPPYEQYF. The DNA for the CDR3 is TGTGCCAGCAGCGTGACTGTCCCACCCTACGAGCAGTACTTC.

This clonotype was detected only a few times. The V gene is TRBV7-9, the J gene TRBJ2-5; D assignment may be TRBD1 or TRBD2 (6 bases each). Germline V gene sequence: CDR1 SEHNR, CDR2 FQNEAQ (reference sequence). The CDR3 runs 14 residues. The V end lost 5 bases, the J end lost 5 bases, and 15 bases lay between the germline ends. The CDR3 DNA sequence: TGTGCCAGCAGCATCGGGGGCCTGAGGGAGACCCAGTACTTC. Its translation is CASSIGGLRETQYF. Complete variable domain (other parts from reference TRBV7-9 and TRBJ2-5): DTGVSQNPRHKITKRGQNVTFRCDPISEHNRLYWYRQTLGQGPEFLTYFQNEAQLEKSRLLSDRFSAERPKGSFSTLEIQRTEQGDSAMYLCASSIGGLRETQYFGPGTRLLVL.

This clonotype showed up many times. This sequence joins TRBV7-6 and TRBJ1-1, with D perhaps TRBD1 (6 bases). CDR1 and CDR2 from the germline V gene are SGHVS and FNYEAQ. The ends were cut back, 2 bases at V and 8 bases at J, with 18 bases in the middle. This CDR3 comprises 15 residues. The CDR3 region is CASSLQQGEHLEAFF. CDR3 nucleotide sequence: TGTGCCAGCAGCTTACAACAGGGTGAACACTTGGAAGCTTTCTTT.

V usage is TRBV29-1 and J usage is TRBJ2-7; 8 bases are a match to TRBD1. Germline-derived CDR1 and CDR2 are SQVTM and ANQGSEA. V gave up 0 bases and J gave up 4 bases; unmatched junction bases: 11. The CDR3 is 16 residues long. The CDR3 region has the DNA TGCAGCGTTGAAGAGAGCGGACAGGGAGAACTTTACGAGCAGTACTTC. Translation: CSVEESGQGELYEQYF.

This clonotype came up many times. The chain uses TRBV7-2 and TRBJ2-7; tentatively, D is TRBD1 or TRBD2 (5 bases each). This CDR3 region has 16 residues. In germline, CDR1 is SGHTA, CDR2 FQGNSA. Trimming took 0 bases from V and 2 from J, leaving 14 bases between them. CDR3 in amino acids: CASSLAGALNPYEQYV. As DNA, the CDR3 is TGTGCCAGCAGCTTAGCCGGGGCTCTGAATCCCTACGAGCAGTACGTC.